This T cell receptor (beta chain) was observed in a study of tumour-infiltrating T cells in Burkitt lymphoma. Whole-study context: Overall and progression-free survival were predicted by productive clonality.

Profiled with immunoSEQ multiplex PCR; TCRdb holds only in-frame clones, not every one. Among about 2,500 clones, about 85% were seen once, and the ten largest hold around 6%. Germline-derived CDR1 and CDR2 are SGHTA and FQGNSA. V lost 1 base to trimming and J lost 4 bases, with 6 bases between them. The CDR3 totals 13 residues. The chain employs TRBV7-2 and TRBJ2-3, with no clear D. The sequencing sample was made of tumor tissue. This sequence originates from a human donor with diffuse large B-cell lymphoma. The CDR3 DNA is TGTGCCAGCAGCTTAGAGCGAGCAGATACGCAGTATTTT. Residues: CASSLERADTQYF.